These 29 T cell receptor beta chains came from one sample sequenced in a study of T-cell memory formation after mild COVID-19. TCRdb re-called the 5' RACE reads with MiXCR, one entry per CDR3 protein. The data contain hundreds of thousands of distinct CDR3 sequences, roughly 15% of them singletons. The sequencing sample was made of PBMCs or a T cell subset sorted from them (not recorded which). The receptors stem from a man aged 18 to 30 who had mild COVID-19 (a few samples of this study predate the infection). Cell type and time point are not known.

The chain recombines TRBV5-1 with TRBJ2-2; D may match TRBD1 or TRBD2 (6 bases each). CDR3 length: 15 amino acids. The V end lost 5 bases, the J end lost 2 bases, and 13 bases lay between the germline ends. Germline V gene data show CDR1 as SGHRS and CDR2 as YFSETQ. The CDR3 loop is CASRGGQFNTGELFF. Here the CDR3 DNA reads TGCGCCAGCAGAGGGGGGCAGTTCAACACCGGGGAGCTGTTTTTT.

Here the CDR3 reads CASSLGFRETQYF. The DNA of the CDR3 is TGTGCCAGCAGCTTAGGTTTCCGGGAGACCCAGTACTTC. The chain has TRBV7-2 and TRBJ2-5; no clear D. Trimming stripped 1 base from V and 5 bases from J, with 8 bases between. The CDR3 length is 13 residues. Germline assignment: CDR1 SGHTA and CDR2 FQGNSA.

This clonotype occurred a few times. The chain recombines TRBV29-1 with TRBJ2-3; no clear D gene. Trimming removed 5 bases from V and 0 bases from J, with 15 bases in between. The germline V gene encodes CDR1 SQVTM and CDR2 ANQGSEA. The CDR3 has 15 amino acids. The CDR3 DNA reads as TGCAGCGTTCAGGCCGTCGCTTATAGCACAGATACGCAGTATTTT. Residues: CSVQAVAYSTDTQYF.

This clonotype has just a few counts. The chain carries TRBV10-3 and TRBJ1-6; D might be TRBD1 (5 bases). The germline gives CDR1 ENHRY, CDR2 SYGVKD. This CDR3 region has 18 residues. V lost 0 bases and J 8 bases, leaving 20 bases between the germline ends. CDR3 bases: TGTGCCATCAGTGAGTCAGTTCCGGGGGGAGGATCTTATTCACCCCTCCACTTT. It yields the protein CAISESVPGGGSYSPLHF.

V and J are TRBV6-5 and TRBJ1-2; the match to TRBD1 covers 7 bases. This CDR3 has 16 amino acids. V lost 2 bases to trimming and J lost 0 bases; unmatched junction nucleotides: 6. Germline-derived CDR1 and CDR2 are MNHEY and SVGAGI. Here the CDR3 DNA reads TGTGCCAGCAGTTACCACCTTGGACAGGCTAACTATGGCTACACCTTC. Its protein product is CASSYHLGQANYGYTF.

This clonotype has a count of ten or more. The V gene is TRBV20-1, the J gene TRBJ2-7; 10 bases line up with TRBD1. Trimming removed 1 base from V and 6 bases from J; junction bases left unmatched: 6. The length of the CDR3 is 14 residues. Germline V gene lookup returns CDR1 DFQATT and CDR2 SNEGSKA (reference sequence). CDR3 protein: CSARVRDRGSEQYF. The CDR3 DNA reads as TGCAGTGCTAGAGTTCGGGACAGGGGTTCCGAGCAGTACTTC.

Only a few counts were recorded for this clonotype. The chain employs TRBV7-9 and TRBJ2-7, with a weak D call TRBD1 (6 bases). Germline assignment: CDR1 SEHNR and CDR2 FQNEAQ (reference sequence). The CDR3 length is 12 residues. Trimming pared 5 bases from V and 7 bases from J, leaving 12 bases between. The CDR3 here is CASSTTGWEQYV. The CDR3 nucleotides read TGTGCCAGCAGCACCACAGGGTGGGAGCAGTACGTC.

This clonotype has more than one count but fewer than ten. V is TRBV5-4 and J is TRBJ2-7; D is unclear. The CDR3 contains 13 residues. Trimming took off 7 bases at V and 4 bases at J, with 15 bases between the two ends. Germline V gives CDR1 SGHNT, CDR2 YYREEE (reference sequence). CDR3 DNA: TGTGCCAGCGGAACAGCTACCCTTTACGAGCAGTACTTC. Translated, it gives CASGTATLYEQYF.

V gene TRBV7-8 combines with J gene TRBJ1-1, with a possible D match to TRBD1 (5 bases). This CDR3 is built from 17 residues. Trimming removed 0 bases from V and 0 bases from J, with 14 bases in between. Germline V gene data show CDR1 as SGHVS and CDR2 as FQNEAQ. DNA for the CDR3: TGTGCCAGCAGCTTAGCCCCCGGGCAGGGCCTGAACACTGAAGCTTTCTTT. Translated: CASSLAPGQGLNTEAFF.

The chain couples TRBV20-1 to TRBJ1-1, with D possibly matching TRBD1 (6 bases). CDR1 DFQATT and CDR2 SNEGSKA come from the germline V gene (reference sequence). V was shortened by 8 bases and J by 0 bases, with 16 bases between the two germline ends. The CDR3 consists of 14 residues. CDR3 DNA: TGCAGTTCCTCGGCAGGGGCTATGAACACTGAAGCTTTCTTT. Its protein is CSSSAGAMNTEAFF.

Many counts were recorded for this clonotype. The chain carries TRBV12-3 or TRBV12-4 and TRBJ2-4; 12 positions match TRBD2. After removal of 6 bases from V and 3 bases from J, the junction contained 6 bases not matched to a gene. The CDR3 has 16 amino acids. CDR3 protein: CASSITSGGYKNIQYF. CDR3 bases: TGTGCCAGCAGCATAACTAGCGGGGGGTACAAAAACATTCAGTACTTC.

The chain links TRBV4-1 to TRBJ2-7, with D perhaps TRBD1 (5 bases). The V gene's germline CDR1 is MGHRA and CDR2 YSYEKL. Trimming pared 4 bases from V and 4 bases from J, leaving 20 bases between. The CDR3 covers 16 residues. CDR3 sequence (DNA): TGCGCCAGCAGCCCGACTGCAGGGATGGGCTCTTACGAGCAGTACTTC. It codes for CASSPTAGMGSYEQYF.

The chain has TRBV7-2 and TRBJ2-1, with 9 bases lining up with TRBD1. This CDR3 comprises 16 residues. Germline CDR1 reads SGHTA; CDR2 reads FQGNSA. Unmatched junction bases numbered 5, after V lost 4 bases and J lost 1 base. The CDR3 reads CASSSWTGDSYNEQFF. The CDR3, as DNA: TGTGCCAGCAGCTCCTGGACAGGGGATTCCTACAATGAGCAGTTCTTC.

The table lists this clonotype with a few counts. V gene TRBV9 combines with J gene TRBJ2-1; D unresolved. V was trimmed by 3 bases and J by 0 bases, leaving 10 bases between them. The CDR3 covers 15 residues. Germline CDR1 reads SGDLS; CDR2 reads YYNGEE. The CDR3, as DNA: TGTGCCAGCAGCGCCGCCCTTGGCTCCTACAATGAGCAGTTCTTC. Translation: CASSAALGSYNEQFF.

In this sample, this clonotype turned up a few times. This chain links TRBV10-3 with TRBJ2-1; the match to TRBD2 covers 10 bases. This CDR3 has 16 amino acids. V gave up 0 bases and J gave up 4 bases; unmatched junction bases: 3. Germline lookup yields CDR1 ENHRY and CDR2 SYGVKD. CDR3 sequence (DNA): TGTGCCATCAGTGAGTCTAGCGGGGGGACATACAATGAGCAGTTCTTC. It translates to CAISESSGGTYNEQFF.

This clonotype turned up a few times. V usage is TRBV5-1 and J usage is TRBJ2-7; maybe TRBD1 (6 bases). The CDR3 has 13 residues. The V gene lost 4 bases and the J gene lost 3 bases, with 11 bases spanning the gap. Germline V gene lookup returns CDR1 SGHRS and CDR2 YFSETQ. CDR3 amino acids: CASSGGHLYEQYF. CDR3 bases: TGCGCCAGCAGCGGGGGACACCTCTACGAGCAGTACTTC.

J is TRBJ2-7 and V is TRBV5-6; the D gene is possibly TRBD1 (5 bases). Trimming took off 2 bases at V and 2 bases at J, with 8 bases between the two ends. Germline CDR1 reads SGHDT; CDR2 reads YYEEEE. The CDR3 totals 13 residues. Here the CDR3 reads CASSLPQAYEQYV. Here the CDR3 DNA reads TGTGCCAGCAGCTTACCACAGGCCTACGAGCAGTACGTC.

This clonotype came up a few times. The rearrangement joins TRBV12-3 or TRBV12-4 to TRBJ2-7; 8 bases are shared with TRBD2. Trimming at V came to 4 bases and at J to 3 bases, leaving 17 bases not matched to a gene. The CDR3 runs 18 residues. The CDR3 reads CASSSTTGGDMPYYEQYV. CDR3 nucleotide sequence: TGTGCCAGCAGTTCCACAACCGGGGGGGACATGCCATACTACGAGCAGTACGTC.

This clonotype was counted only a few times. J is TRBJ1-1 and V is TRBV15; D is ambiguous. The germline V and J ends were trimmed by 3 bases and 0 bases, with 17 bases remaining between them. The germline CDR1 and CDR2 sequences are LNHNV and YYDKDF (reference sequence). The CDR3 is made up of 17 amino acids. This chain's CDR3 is CATSRGVGRTLNTEAFF. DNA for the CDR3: TGTGCCACCAGCAGGGGCGTGGGCAGAACCTTGAACACTGAAGCTTTCTTT.

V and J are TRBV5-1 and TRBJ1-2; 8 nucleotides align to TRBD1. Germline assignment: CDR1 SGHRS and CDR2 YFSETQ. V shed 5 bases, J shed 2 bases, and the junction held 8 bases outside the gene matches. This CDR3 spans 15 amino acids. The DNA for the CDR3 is TGCGCCAGCAGACCAGGGGGCACCGTGAACTATGGCTACACCTTC. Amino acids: CASRPGGTVNYGYTF. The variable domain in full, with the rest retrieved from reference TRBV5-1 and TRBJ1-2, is KAGVTQTPRYLIKTRGQQVTLSCSPISGHRSVSWYQQTPGQGLQFLFEYFSETQRNKGNFPGRFSGRQFSNSRSEMNVSTLELGDSALYLCASRPGGTVNYGYTFGSGTRLTVV.

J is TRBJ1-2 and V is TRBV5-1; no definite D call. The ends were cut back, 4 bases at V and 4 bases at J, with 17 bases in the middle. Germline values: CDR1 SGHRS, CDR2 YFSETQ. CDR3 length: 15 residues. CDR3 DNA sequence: TGCGCCAGCAGCCCGGCGGTAGAGATGAGCTATGGCTACACCTTC. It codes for CASSPAVEMSYGYTF.

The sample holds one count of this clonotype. The CDR3 loop reads CSARGQGAVGANVLTF. In nucleotides, the CDR3 is TGCAGTGCTCGAGGACAGGGGGCTGTAGGGGCCAACGTCCTGACTTTC. The chain is built from TRBV20-1 and TRBJ2-6; 11 bases are a match to TRBD1. Trimming took 5 bases from V and 4 from J; bases not matched to a gene: 7. CDR1 and CDR2 from the germline V gene are DFQATT and SNEGSKA (reference sequence). The CDR3 runs 16 residues.

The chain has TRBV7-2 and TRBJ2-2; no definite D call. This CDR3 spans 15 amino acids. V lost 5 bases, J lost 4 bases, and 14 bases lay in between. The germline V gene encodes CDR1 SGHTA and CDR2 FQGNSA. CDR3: CASSLNSVGTGELFF. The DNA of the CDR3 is TGTGCCAGCAGCCTTAATTCGGTCGGCACCGGGGAGCTGTTTTTT.

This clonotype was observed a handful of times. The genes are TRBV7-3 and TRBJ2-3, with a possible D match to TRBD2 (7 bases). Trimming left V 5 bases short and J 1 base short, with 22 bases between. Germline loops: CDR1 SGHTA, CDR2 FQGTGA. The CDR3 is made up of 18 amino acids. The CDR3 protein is CASSPSRRGGEGTDTQYF. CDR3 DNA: TGTGCCAGCAGCCCGAGCAGGAGGGGGGGAGAGGGCACAGATACGCAGTATTTT.

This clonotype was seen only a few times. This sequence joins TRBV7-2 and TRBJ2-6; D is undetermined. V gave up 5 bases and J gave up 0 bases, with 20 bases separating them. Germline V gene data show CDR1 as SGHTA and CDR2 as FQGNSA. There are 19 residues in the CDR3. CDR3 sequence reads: CASSRLPGQPPSGANVLTF. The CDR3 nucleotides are TGTGCCAGCAGCAGATTACCGGGTCAACCCCCCTCTGGGGCCAACGTCCTGACTTTC.

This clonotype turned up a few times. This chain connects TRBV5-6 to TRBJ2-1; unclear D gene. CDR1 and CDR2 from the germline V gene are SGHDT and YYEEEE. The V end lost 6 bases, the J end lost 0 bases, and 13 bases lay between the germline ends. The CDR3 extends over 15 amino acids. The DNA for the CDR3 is TGTGCCAGCACCGAACCAGAAAGCTCCTACAATGAGCAGTTCTTC. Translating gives CASTEPESSYNEQFF.

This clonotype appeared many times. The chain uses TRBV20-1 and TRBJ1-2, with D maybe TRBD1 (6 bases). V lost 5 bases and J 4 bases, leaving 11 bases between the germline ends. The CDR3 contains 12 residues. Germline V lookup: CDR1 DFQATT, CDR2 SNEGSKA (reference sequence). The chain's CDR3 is CSASRQAYGYTF. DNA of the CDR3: TGCAGTGCTTCTCGACAGGCCTATGGCTACACCTTC.

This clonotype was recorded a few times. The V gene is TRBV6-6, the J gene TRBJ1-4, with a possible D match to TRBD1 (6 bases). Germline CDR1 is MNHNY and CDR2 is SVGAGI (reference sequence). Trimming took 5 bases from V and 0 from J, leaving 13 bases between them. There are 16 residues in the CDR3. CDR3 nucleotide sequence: TGTGCCAGCAGTCCCACGGACAGCGCAACTAATGAAAAACTGTTTTTT. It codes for CASSPTDSATNEKLFF.

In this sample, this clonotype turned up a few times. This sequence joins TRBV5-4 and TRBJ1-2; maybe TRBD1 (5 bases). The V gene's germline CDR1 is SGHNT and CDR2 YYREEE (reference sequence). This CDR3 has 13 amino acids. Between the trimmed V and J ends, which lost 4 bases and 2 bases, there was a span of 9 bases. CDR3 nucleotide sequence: TGTGCCAGCAGCCCCCGGGACAACTATGGCTACACCTTC. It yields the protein CASSPRDNYGYTF. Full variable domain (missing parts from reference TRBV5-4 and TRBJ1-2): ETGVTQSPTHLIKTRGQQVTLRCSSQSGHNTVSWYQQALGQGPQFIFQYYREEENGRGNFPPRFSGLQFPNYSSELNVNALELDDSALYLCASSPRDNYGYTFGSGTRLTVV.